The entry below describes one T cell receptor (beta chain). The antigen remains unidentified. Time point described: persistent/refractory GD, antithyroid drugs over 5 years with positive TRAb. The TCR library was made from RNA that had been extracted from PBMCs in TRIzol. These data are taken from a study of regulatory T cells in long-lasting Graves disease. Study background: Persistent Graves' disease denoted over 5 years of antithyroid drugs plus positive TSH receptor antibodies.

Library construction for TCR beta used iRepertoire HTBI primers and Arm-PCR of CDR3 regions. TCRdb re-derived calls from the multiplex PCR reads in MiXCR, one entry per CDR3 protein. The table has 600,000 to 800,000 distinct CDR3 sequences, 30% seen once. In germline, CDR1 is MNHNS, CDR2 SASEGT. Trimming pared 6 bases from V and 4 bases from J, leaving 21 bases between. The CDR3 covers 16 residues. Study-level findings and limits: It was in persistent disease that TRBV28, TRBJ1-2 and TRBJ2-5 were favored.

The sequence derives from a female donor with Graves disease. This chain connects TRBV6-1 to TRBJ1-2; D possibly corresponds to TRBD1 (5 bases). Sequencing was performed on peripheral blood mononuclear cells (PBMCs), taken when the disease was refractory, from a patient treated with antithyroid drugs. The CDR3: CASSNPRQGGGYGYTF. The CDR3, as DNA: TGTGCCAGCAGCAACCCCAGGCAGGGAGGCGGCTATGGCTACACCTTC.